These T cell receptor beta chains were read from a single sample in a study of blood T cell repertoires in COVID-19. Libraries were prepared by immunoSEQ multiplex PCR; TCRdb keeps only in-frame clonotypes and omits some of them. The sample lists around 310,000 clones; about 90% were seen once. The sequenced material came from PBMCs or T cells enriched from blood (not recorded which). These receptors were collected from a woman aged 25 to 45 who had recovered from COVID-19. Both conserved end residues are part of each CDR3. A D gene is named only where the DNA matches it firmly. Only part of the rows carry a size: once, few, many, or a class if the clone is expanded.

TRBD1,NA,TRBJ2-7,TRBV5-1,CASSLGQGPREQYF,TGCGCCAGCAGCTTGGGACAGGGACCACGCGAGCAGTACTTC
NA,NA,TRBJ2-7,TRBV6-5,CASSYSLRGVREQYF,TGTGCCAGCAGTTACTCGCTCAGGGGGGTCCGCGAGCAGTACTTC
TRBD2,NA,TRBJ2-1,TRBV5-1,CASSLALTGGHYNEQFF,TGCGCCAGCAGCTTGGCCCTAACGGGAGGGCACTACAATGAGCAGTTCTTC
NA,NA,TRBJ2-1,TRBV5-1,CASSYGSEQFF,TGCGCCAGCAGCTACGGGAGTGAGCAGTTCTTC
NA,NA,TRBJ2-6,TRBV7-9,CASSFQGSGANVLTF,TGTGCCAGCAGCTTTCAGGGCTCTGGGGCCAACGTCCTGACTTTC
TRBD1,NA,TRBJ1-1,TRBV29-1,CSVEKGAGNWNTEAFF,TGCAGCGTTGAAAAGGGGGCCGGCAATTGGAACACTGAAGCTTTCTTT
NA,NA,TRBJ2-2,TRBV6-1,CASSELRNTGELFF,TGTGCCAGCAGTGAACTTCGGAACACCGGGGAGCTGTTTTTT
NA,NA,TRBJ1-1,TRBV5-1,CASSFISNTEAFF,TGCGCCAGCAGCTTCATTTCCAACACTGAAGCTTTCTTT
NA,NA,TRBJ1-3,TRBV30,CAWSSFGNTIYF,TGTGCCTGGAGTTCATTTGGAAACACCATATATTTT
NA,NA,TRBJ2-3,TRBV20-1,CSASRTSADTQYF,TGCAGTGCTAGTAGGACATCTGCAGATACGCAGTATTTT
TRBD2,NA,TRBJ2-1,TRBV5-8,CASSSGGTSGYNEQFF,TGTGCCAGCAGCTCAGGGGGGACTAGCGGATACAATGAGCAGTTCTTC
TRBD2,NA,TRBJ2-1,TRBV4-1,CASSQRLAGFLVYEQFF,TGCGCCAGCAGCCAAAGACTAGCGGGCTTCTTGGTTTATGAGCAGTTCTTC
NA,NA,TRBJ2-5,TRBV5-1,CASSLVREETQYF,TGCGCCAGCAGCTTGGTTCGGGAAGAGACCCAGTACTTC
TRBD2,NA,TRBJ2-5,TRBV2,CASSELWGLAGARYF,TGTGCCAGCAGTGAATTGTGGGGACTAGCGGGTGCCAGATACTTC
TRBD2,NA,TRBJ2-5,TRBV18,CASSTGTSGETQYF,TGTGCCAGCTCAACCGGGACTAGCGGAGAGACCCAGTACTTC
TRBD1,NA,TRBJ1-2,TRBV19,CASTSVTGSPTDGYTF,TGTGCCAGTACCTCCGTGACAGGGTCCCCTACTGATGGCTACACCTTC
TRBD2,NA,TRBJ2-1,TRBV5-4,CASSLVVAGGGEQFF,TGTGCCAGCAGCTTGGTAGTAGCGGGAGGCGGTGAGCAGTTCTTC
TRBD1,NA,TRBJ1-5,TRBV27,CASSFDRGPYQPQHF,TGTGCCAGCAGTTTCGACAGGGGGCCGTATCAGCCCCAGCATTTT
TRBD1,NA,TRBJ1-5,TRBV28,CASSNGQGPSQPQHF,TGTGCCAGCAGCAATGGACAGGGCCCCTCTCAGCCCCAGCATTTT
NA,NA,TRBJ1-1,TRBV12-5,CASGLVRGTEAFF,TGTGCTAGTGGTTTGGTACGAGGCACTGAAGCTTTCTTT
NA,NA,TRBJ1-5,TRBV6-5,CASSTQGNGNQPQHF,TGTGCCAGCAGTACACAGGGAAACGGCAATCAGCCCCAGCATTTT
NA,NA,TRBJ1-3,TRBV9,CASSPKSSGNTIYF,TGTGCCAGCAGCCCGAAGAGCTCTGGAAACACCATATATTTT
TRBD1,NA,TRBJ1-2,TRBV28,CASSQTSLWGQGVFYGYTF,TGTGCCAGCAGTCAAACCTCCCTTTGGGGACAGGGGGTCTTCTATGGCTACACCTTC
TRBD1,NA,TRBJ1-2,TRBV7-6,CASSSGQPYGYTF,TGTGCCAGCAGCTCGGGACAGCCCTATGGCTACACCTTC
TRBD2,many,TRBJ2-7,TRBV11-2,CASSLVAGGQYEQYF,TGTGCCAGCAGCTTGGTAGCGGGAGGCCAATACGAGCAGTACTTC
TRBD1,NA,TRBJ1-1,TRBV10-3,CAISETGEITEAFF,TGTGCCATCAGTGAAACAGGGGAGATCACTGAAGCTTTCTTT
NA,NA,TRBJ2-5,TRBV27,CASSFRRDETQYF,TGTGCCAGCAGTTTTAGGCGGGATGAGACCCAGTACTTC
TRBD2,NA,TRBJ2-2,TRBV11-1,CASSLVAGGFAGELFF,TGTGCCAGCAGCTTAGTAGCGGGAGGGTTCGCCGGGGAGCTGTTTTTT